The 18 T cell receptor beta chains reported below all come from one sample, sequenced in a study of T cells in Graves' hyperthyroidism and ophthalmopathy. RNA transcripts yielded amplified TCR beta CDR3 regions. The primer set for the first-round RT-PCR of the TCR CDR3 was HTBI. TCRdb reprocessed the multiplex PCR reads via MiXCR and lists one record per CDR3 protein. The sample lists fewer than 400,000 distinct CDR3 sequences, about 15% occurring once. The specimen was blood. The receptors come from a woman under 30 with Graves' hyperthyroidism that later progressed to Graves' ophthalmopathy.

The chain employs TRBV24-1 and TRBJ1-1; 7 nucleotides line up with TRBD1. The germline V gene encodes CDR1 KGHDR and CDR2 SFDVKD. This CDR3 comprises 13 residues. J was trimmed by 5 bases and V by 7 bases; bases with no gene match: 6. The CDR3 spells CATRQGRGTEAFF. Written as DNA, the CDR3 is TGTGCCACCAGACAGGGGAGGGGGACTGAAGCTTTCTTT.

This clonotype was seen a few times. The chain combines TRBV6-6 with TRBJ1-2; 9 bases are a match to TRBD1. This CDR3 is 16 amino acids long. The V gene's germline CDR1 is MNHNY and CDR2 SVGAGI (reference sequence). V gave up 0 bases and J gave up 2 bases; unmatched junction bases: 4. The CDR3 loop is CASSYSDRGLNYGYTF. For the CDR3, the DNA is TGTGCCAGCAGTTACTCAGACAGGGGGTTAAACTATGGCTACACCTTC.

Comments on this clonotype: This may come from a read error, since a much larger clone is one base off. This sequence joins TRBV29-1 and TRBJ2-1, with 8 bases aligning to TRBD2. This CDR3 comprises 15 residues. CDR1 and CDR2 (germline): SQVTM, ANQGSEA. In nucleotides, the CDR3 is TGCAGCGGCATACTAGCGGACAGCTCCTACAATGGGCAGTTCTTC. It translates to CSGILADSSYNGQFF.

This clonotype has ten or more counts. This chain links TRBV27 with TRBJ2-7, with 12 bases lining up with TRBD2. V gave up 4 bases and J gave up 4 bases; unmatched junction bases: 8. CDR3 size: 16 residues. Germline lookup yields CDR1 MNHEY and CDR2 SMNVEV (reference sequence). CDR3 coding DNA: TGTGCCAGCAGTTCAGATGGACTAGCGGGACAATACGAGCAGTACTTC. It specifies CASSSDGLAGQYEQYF.

The sample holds many counts of this clonotype. V gene TRBV20-1 combines with J gene TRBJ1-2; TRBD1 matches at 7 bases. The CDR3 runs 13 residues. Per the germline V gene, CDR1 is DFQATT and CDR2 is SNEGSKA (reference sequence). V dropped 6 bases and J dropped 4; count of bases not matched to a gene: 8. The CDR3 nucleotides read TGCAGTGCCCCATTTCCAGGGGGCTATGGCTACACCTTC. Protein product: CSAPFPGGYGYTF.

This clonotype has ten or more counts. J is TRBJ2-1 and V is TRBV13; D might be TRBD1 (6 bases). V gave up 5 bases and J gave up 6 bases, with 11 bases separating them. The CDR3 extends over 13 amino acids. Germline-derived CDR1 and CDR2 are PRHDT and FYEKMQ (reference sequence). For the CDR3, the DNA is TGTGCCAGCAGCGCCTGGGGGCTCAATGAGCAGTTCTTC. This translates into CASSAWGLNEQFF.

In its sample, this clonotype was seen many times. CDR3 region: CASSQEAPYYTDTQYF. In DNA, the CDR3 is TGCGCCAGCAGCCAAGAGGCGCCCTACTACACAGATACGCAGTATTTT. The chain recombines TRBV4-1 with TRBJ2-3; D gene uncertain. The length of the CDR3 is 16 residues. V lost 0 bases and J lost 2, with 12 bases in between. Germline-derived CDR1 and CDR2 are MGHRA and YSYEKL.

This clonotype has a count of ten or more. This chain connects TRBV7-9 to TRBJ2-5, with D perhaps matching TRBD1 (6 bases). The V gene lost 5 bases and the J gene lost 1 base, with 11 bases spanning the gap. Germline loops: CDR1 SEHNR, CDR2 FQNEAQ (reference sequence). This CDR3 has 14 residues. CDR3 sequence reads: CASSPRTVQETQYF. As DNA, the CDR3 is TGTGCCAGCAGCCCGAGGACAGTCCAAGAGACCCAGTACTTC.

This clonotype was seen many times. The V gene is TRBV18, the J gene TRBJ2-7; D possibly matches TRBD1 or TRBD2 (6 bases each). V was trimmed by 3 bases and J by 3 bases, leaving 12 bases between them. From germline, CDR1 is KGHSH and CDR2 LQKENI. The CDR3 contains 14 residues. In nucleotides, the CDR3 is TGTGCCAGCTCACCGACGGGGGCGATCTACGAGCAGTACTTC. It encodes CASSPTGAIYEQYF. Filled out from reference TRBV18 and TRBJ2-7, the complete variable domain reads NAGVMQNPRHLVRRRGQEARLRCSPMKGHSHVYWYRQLPEEGLKFMVYLQKENIIDESGMPKERFSAEFPKEGPSILRIQQVVRGDSAAYFCASSPTGAIYEQYFGPGTRLTVT.

A word on this clonotype: Sequence at one end of the junction differs from germline and may be a read error. V is TRBV29-1 and J is TRBJ2-7, with 9 bases lining up with TRBD1. The germline V gene has CDR1 SQVTM and CDR2 ANQGSEA. CDR3 length equals 13 residues. The CDR3 bases are TGCAGCGTGGGGACAGGGAGCTCCTACAAGCAGTACTTC. As protein: CSVGTGSSYKQYF.

On this clonotype itself: This could be a read error, since a much larger clone is one nucleotide away. V is TRBV7-2 and J is TRBJ2-5; D possibly corresponds to TRBD1 (6 bases). V lost 6 bases and J 1 base, leaving 9 bases between the germline ends. Germline-derived CDR1 and CDR2 are SGHTA and FQGNSA. The CDR3 covers 13 residues. CDR3 sequence reads: CTSRRTAQETQYF. The DNA for the CDR3 is TGTACCAGCAGGAGGACAGCCCAAGAGACCCAGTACTTC.

This clonotype was seen many times. V is TRBV2 and J is TRBJ2-5; 13 bases fit TRBD2. Germline V gives CDR1 SNHLY, CDR2 FYNNEI. Trimming at V came to 7 bases and at J to 2 bases, leaving 7 bases not matched to a gene. There are 16 residues in the CDR3. Written as DNA, the CDR3 is TGTGCCAGCATTACTGGACTAGCGGGGGAGCAAGAGACCCAGTACTTC. The encoded protein is CASITGLAGEQETQYF.

The rearrangement uses TRBV27 and TRBJ2-1; D might be TRBD1 (5 bases). The length of the CDR3 is 14 residues. CDR1 and CDR2 from the germline V gene are MNHEY and SMNVEV (reference sequence). Trimming left V 2 bases short and J 7 bases short, with 12 bases between. Written as DNA, the CDR3 is TGTGCCAGCAGTTTAACCCAGGGATGGAATGAGCAGTTCTTC. This encodes CASSLTQGWNEQFF.

About this clonotype itself: At one end, the junction sequence differs from germline, possibly due to a read error. The rearrangement links TRBV4-1 to TRBJ2-1; D is unresolved. Germline CDR1 MGHRA, CDR2 YSYEKL. The CDR3 length is 14 residues. The CDR3 is CASNQRKGYNEQFF. The CDR3 DNA reads as TGCGCCAGCAACCAACGTAAAGGCTACAATGAGCAGTTCTTC.

The table lists this clonotype with a count of one. The chain recombines TRBV20-1 with TRBJ2-7; perhaps D is TRBD1 or TRBD2 (5 bases each). V dropped 1 base and J dropped 6 bases, with 13 bases sitting between them. Germline V gene sequence: CDR1 DFQATT, CDR2 SNEGSKA (reference sequence). The CDR3 loop spans 13 amino acids. The CDR3 loop is CSARGVGTLEQYF. For the CDR3, the DNA is TGCAGTGCTAGAGGCGTAGGGACCCTCGAGCAGTACTTC.

Concerning this clonotype itself: This may be a read error: a much more frequent sequence differs by one nucleotide. The chain employs TRBV28 and TRBJ2-4; D perhaps matches TRBD2 (5 bases). CDR1 and CDR2 from the germline V gene are MDHEN and SYDVKM. The CDR3 has 15 residues. The CDR3 region is CASSLSGLAKTIQYF. CDR3 coding DNA: TGTGCCAGCAGTTTATCGGGCCTAGCCAAAACCATTCAGTACTTC.

The chain links TRBV20-1 to TRBJ1-1, with D uncertain. The V end lost 1 base, the J end lost 3 bases, and 15 bases lay between the germline ends. Germline V gene sequence: CDR1 DFQATT, CDR2 SNEGSKA (reference sequence). The CDR3 covers 15 residues. In nucleotides, the CDR3 is TGCAGTGCTAGAGTGGCGGGAGGGCCTTACACTGAAGCTTTCTTT. It encodes CSARVAGGPYTEAFF.

This clonotype was picked up a small number of times. The chain links TRBV20-1 to TRBJ2-5; D ambiguous. The CDR3 contains 14 residues. Germline CDR1 and CDR2: DFQATT and SNEGSKA (reference sequence). V was clipped by 4 bases and J by 5 bases, with 17 bases between them. This CDR3 reads CSANGYRVAETQYF. The DNA for the CDR3 is TGCAGTGCTAACGGATACAGAGTGGCGGAGACCCAGTACTTC.